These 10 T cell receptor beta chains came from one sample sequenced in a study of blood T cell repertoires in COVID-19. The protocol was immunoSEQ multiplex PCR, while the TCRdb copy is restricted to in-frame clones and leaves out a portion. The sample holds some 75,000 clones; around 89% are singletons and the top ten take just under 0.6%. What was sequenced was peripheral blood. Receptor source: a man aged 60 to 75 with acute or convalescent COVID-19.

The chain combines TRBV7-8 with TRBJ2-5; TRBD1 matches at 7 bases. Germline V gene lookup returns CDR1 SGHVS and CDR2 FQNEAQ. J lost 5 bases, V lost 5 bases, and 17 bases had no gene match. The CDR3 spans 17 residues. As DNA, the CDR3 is TGTGCCAGCAGCCCGAGGTTCAGAGGGGGCCGGACTGAGACCCAGTACTTC. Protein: CASSPRFRGGRTETQYF.

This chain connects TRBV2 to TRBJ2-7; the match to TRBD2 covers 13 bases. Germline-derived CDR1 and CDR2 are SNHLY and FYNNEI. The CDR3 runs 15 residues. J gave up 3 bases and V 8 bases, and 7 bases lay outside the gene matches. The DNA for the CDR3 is TGTGCCAGCTCGCCCCGGACTAGCGGGAGCTACGAGCAGTACTTC. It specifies CASSPRTSGSYEQYF.

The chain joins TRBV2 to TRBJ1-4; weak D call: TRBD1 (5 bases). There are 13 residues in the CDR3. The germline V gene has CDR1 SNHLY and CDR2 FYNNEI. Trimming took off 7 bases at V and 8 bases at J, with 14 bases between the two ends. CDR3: CASNIGAEEKLFF. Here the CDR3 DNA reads TGTGCCAGCAACATTGGGGCCGAAGAAAAACTGTTTTTT.

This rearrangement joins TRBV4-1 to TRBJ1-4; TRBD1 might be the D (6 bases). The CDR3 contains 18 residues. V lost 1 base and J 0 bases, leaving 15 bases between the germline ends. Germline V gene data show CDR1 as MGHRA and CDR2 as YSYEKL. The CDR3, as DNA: TGCGCCAGCAGCCAAGTACGGGCAGGGGTAACAACTAATGAAAAACTGTTTTTT. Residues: CASSQVRAGVTTNEKLFF.

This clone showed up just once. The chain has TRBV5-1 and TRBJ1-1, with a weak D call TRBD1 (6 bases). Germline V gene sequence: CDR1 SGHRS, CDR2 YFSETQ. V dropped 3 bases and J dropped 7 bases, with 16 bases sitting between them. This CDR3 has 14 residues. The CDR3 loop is CASSYSRGFSEAFF. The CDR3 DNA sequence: TGCGCCAGCAGCTATTCCAGGGGATTCAGTGAAGCTTTCTTT.

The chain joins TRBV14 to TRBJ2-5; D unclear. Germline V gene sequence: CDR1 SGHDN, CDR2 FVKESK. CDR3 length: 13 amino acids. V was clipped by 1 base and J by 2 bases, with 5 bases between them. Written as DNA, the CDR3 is TGTGCCAGCAGCCAAGCCGTACAAGAGACCCAGTACTTC. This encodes CASSQAVQETQYF.

The CDR3 loop reads CSVERGQGGDEQYF. The CDR3 coding sequence is TGCAGCGTTGAACGGGGACAGGGGGGCGACGAGCAGTACTTC. This rearrangement joins TRBV29-1 to TRBJ2-7; 11 nucleotides match TRBD1. This CDR3 is 14 amino acids long. The germline V gene encodes CDR1 SQVTM and CDR2 ANQGSEA. V was pared by 2 bases and J by 5 bases, with 5 bases of the junction left unmatched.

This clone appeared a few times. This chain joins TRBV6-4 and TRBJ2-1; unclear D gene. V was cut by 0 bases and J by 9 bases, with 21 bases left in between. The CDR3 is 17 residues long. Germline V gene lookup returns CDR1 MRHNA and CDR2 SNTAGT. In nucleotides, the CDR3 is TGTGCCAGCAGTGACTCGGAAAGAGGATCACGGTATAGTGAGCAGTTCTTC. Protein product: CASSDSERGSRYSEQFF.

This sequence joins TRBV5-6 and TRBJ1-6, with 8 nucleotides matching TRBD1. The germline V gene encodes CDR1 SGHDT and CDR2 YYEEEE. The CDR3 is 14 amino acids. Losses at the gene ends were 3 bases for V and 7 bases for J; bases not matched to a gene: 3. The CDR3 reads CASSSWDRNSPLHF. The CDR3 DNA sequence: TGTGCCAGCAGCTCCTGGGACAGGAATTCACCCCTCCACTTT.

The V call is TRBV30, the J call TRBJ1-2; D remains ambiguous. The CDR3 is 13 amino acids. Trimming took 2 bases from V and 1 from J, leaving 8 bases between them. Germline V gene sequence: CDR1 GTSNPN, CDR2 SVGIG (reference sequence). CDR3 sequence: CAWSLQHNYGYTF. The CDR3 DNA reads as TGTGCCTGGAGTCTACAGCATAACTATGGCTACACCTTC.